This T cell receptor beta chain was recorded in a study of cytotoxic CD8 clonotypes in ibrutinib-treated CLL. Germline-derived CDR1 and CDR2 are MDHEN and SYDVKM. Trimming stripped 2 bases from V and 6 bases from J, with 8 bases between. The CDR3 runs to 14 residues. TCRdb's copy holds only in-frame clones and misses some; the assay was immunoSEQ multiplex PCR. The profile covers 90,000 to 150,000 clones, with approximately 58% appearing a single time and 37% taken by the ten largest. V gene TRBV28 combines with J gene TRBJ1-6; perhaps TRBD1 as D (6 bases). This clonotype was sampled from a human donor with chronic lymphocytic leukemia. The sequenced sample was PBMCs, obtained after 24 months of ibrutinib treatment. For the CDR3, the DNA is TGTGCCAGCAGTTTAGGGACAAGTAATTCACCCCTCCACTTT. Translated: CASSLGTSNSPLHF.